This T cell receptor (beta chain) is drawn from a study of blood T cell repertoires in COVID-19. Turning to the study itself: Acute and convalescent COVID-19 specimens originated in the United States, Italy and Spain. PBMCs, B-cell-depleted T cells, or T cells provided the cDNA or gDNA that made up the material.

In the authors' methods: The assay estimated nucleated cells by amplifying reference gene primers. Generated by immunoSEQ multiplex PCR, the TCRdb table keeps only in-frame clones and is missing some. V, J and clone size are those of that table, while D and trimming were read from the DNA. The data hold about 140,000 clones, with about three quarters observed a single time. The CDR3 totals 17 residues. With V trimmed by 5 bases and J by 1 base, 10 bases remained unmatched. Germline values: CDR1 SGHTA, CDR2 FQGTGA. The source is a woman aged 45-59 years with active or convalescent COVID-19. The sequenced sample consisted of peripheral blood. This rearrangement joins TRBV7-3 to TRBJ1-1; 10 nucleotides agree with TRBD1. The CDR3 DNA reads TGTGCCAGCAGCCCCCGGACAGGGGGAAGGCCGAACACTGAAGCTTTCTTT. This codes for CASSPRTGGRPNTEAFF.